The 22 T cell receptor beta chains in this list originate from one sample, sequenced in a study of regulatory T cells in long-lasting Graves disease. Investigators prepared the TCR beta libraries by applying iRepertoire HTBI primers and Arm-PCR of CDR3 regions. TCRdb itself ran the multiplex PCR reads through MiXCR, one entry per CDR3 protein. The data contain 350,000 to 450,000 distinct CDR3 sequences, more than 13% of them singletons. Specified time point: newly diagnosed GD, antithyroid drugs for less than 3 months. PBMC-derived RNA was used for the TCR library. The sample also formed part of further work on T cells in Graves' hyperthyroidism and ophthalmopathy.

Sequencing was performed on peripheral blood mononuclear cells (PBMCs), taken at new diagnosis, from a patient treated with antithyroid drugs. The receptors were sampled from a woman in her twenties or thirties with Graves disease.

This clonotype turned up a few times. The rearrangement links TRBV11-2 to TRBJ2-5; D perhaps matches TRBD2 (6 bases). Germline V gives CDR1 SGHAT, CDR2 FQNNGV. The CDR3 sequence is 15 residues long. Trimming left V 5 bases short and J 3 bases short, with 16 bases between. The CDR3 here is CASSQAYGGKETQYF. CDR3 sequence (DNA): TGTGCCAGCAGCCAAGCCTACGGGGGAAAAGAGACCCAGTACTTC.

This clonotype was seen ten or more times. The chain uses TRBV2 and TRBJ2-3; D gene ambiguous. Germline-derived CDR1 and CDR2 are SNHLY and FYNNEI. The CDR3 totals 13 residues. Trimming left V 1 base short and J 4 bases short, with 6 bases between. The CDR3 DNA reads TGTGCCAGCAGTGAAGATGGCCCAGATACGCAGTATTTT. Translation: CASSEDGPDTQYF.

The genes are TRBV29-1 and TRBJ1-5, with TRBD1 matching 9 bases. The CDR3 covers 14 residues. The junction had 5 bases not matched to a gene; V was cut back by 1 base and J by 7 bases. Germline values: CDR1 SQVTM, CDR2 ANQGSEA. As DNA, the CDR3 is TGCAGCGTTGAAGGGGACAGGGCTGGGCAGCCCCAGCATTTT. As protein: CSVEGDRAGQPQHF.

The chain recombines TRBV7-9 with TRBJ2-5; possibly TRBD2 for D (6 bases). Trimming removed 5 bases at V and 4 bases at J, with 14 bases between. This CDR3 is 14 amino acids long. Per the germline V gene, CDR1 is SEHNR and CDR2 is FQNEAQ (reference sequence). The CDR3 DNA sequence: TGTGCCAGCAGCAGAGGCGGGGTTGTAGAGACCCAGTACTTC. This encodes CASSRGGVVETQYF.

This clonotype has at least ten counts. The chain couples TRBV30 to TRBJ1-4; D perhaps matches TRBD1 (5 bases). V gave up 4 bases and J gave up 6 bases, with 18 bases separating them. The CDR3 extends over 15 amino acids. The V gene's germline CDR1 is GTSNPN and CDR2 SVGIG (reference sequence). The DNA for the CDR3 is TGTGCCTGGAACCTTGAGGGGTACGAAGATGAAAAACTGTTTTTT. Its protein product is CAWNLEGYEDEKLFF.

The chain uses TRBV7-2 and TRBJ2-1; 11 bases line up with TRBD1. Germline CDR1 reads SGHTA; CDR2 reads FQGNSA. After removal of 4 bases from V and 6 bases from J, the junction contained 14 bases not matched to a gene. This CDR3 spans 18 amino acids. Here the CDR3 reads CASSSETVGTGGFNEQFF. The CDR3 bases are TGTGCCAGCAGCTCTGAAACTGTTGGGACAGGGGGTTTCAATGAGCAGTTCTTC. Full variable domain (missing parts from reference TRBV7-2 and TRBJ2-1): GAGVSQSPSNKVTEKGKDVELRCDPISGHTALYWYRQSLGQGLEFLIYFQGNSAPDKSGLPSDRFSAERTGGSVSTLTIQRTQQEDSAVYLCASSSETVGTGGFNEQFFGPGTRLTVL.

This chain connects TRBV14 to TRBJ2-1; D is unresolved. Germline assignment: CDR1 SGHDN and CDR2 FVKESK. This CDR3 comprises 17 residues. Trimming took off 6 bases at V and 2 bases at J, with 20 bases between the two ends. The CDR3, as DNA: TGTGCCAGCAGTCTTCCAACGGGCCCCAGGACCTACAATGAGCAGTTCTTC. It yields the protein CASSLPTGPRTYNEQFF. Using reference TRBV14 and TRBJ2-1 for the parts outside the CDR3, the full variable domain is EAGVTQFPSHSVIEKGQTVTLRCDPISGHDNLYWYRRVMGKEIKFLLHFVKESKQDESGMPNNRFLAERTGGTYSTLKVQPAELEDSGVYFCASSLPTGPRTYNEQFFGPGTRLTVL.

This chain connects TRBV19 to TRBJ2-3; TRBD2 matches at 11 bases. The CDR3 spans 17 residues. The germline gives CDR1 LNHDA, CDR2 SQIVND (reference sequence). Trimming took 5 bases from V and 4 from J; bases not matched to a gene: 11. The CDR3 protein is CASSSRLAGSGSDTQYF. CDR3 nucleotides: TGTGCCAGTAGTTCGAGACTAGCGGGATCTGGCTCAGATACGCAGTATTTT.

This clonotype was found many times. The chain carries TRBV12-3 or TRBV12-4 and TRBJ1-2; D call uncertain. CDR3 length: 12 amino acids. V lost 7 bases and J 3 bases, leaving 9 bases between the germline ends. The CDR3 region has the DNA TGTGCCAGCACCATTTGGGACTATGGCTACACCTTC. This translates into CASTIWDYGYTF.

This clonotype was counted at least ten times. CDR3 coding DNA: TGTGCCAGCAGTCTTATGCAAGGGACTTTCTTT. Encoded protein: CASSLMQGTFF. The chain is built from TRBV28 and TRBJ1-1; D not certain. Between the trimmed V and J ends, which lost 5 bases and 12 bases, there was a span of 13 bases. The V gene's germline CDR1 is MDHEN and CDR2 SYDVKM. CDR3 length equals 11 residues.

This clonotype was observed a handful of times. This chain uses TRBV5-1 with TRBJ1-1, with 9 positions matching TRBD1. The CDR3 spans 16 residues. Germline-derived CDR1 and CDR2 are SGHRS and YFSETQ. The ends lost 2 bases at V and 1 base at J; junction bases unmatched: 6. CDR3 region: CASSFGTGWENTEAFF. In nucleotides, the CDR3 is TGCGCCAGCAGCTTCGGGACAGGGTGGGAGAACACTGAAGCTTTCTTT.

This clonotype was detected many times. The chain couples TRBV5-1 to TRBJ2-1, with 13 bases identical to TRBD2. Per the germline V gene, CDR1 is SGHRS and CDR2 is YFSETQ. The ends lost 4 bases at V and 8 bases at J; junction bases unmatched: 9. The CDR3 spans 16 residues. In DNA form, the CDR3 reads TGCGCCAGCAGCGGAAAGGGACTAGCGGGATTCGATGAGCAGTTCTTC. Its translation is CASSGKGLAGFDEQFF.

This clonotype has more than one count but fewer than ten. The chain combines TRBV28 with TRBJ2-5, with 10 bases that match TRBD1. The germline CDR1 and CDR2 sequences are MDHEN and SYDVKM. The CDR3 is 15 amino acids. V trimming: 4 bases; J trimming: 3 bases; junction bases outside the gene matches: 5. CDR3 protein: CASSYPGQGKETQYF. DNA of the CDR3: TGTGCCAGCAGTTATCCGGGACAGGGGAAAGAGACCCAGTACTTC.

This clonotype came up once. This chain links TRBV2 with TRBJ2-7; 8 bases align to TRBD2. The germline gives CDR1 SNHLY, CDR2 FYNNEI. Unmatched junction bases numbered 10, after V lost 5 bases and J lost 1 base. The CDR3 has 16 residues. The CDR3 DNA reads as TGTGCCAGCAGTTTCTCACTAGCGGTGTTGTCCTACGAGCAGTACTTC. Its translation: CASSFSLAVLSYEQYF.

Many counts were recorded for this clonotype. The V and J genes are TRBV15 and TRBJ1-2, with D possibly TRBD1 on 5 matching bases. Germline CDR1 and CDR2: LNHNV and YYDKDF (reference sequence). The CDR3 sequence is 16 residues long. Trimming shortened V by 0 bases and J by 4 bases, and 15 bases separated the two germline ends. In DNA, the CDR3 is TGTGCCACCAGCAGAGATCTCGAGGGACGGCGCTATGGCTACACCTTC. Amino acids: CATSRDLEGRRYGYTF.

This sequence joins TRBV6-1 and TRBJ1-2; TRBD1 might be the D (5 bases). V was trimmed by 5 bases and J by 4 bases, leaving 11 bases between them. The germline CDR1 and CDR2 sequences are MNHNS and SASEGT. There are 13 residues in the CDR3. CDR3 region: CASSSSGGYGYTF. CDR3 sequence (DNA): TGTGCCAGCAGTAGTTCCGGGGGCTATGGCTACACCTTC.

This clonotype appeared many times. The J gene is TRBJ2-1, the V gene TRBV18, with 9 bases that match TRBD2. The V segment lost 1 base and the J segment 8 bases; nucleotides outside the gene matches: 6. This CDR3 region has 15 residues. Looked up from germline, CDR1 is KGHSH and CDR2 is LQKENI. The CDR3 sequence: CASSPRGIAGDEQFF. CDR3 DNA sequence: TGTGCCAGCTCACCACGGGGGATAGCGGGAGATGAGCAGTTCTTC.

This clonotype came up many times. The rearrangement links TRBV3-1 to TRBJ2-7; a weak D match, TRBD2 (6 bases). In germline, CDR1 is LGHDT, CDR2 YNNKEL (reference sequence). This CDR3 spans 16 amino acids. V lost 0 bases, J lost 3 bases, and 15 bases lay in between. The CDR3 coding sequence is TGTGCCAGCAGCCAAGATCACCCTAGCGACTACTACGAGCAGTACTTC. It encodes CASSQDHPSDYYEQYF.

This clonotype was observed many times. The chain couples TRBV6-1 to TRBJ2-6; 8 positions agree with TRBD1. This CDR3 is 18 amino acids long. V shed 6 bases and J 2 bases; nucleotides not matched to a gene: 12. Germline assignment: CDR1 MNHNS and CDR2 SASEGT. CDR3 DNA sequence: TGTGCCAGCAGGGGGACGAGGCAGGGGGCCACTGGGGCCAACGTCCTGACTTTC. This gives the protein CASRGTRQGATGANVLTF.

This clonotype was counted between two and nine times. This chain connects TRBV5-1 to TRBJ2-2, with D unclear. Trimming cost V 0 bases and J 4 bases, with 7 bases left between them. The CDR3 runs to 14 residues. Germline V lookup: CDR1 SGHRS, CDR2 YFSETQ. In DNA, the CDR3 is TGCGCCAGCAGCTTGGCGAGGTCCACCGGGGAGCTGTTTTTT. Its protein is CASSLARSTGELFF.

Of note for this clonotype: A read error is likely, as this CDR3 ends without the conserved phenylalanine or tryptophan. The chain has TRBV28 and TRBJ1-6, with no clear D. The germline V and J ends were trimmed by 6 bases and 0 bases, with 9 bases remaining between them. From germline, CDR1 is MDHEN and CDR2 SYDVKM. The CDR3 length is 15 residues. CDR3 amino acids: CASRKGRSYNSPLHL. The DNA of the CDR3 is TGTGCCAGCAGGAAGGGCCGCTCCTATAATTCACCCCTCCACCTT.

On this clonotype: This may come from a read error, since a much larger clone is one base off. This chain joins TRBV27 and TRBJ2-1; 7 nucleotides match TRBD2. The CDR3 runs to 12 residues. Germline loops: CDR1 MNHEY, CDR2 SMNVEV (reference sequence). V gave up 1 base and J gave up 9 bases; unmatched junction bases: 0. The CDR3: CASSLWEGEQFF. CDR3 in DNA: TGTGCCAGCAGTTTATGGGAGGGTGAGCAGTTCTTC.